Each of the 8 T cell receptor beta chains below was sequenced from the same sample in a study of blood T cell repertoires in COVID-19. This table comes from immunoSEQ multiplex PCR, and its TCRdb copy is limited to in-frame clones, with some not included. Of approximately 380,000 clones listed, roughly 85% are singletons. Sequencing was carried out using peripheral blood. Source of these receptors: a woman aged 18-29 years with acute or convalescent COVID-19.

This clone was detected only a few times. J is TRBJ2-1 and V is TRBV2, with D perhaps matching TRBD2 (6 bases). Looked up from germline, CDR1 is SNHLY and CDR2 is FYNNEI. CDR3 length equals 15 residues. Trimming took off 7 bases at V and 8 bases at J, with 21 bases between the two ends. CDR3 nucleotides: TGTGCCAGCACCCCCGGGACTGATTCTACAGATGAGCAGTTCTTC. Translated: CASTPGTDSTDEQFF.

J is TRBJ2-1 and V is TRBV2, with 14 positions matching TRBD2. V lost 4 bases, J lost 8 bases, and 7 bases stayed unmatched. The CDR3 loop spans 16 amino acids. Looked up from germline, CDR1 is SNHLY and CDR2 is FYNNEI. In DNA, the CDR3 is TGTGCCAGCAGTGGGATGACTAGCGGGAGGGCCCATGAGCAGTTCTTC. Its protein is CASSGMTSGRAHEQFF.

This chain uses TRBV7-7 with TRBJ1-5; TRBD1 is a possible D gene (5 bases). CDR3 length: 14 residues. Deletions cut 9 bases from V and 0 bases from J, with 12 bases between. Germline CDR1 SSHAT, CDR2 FNYEAQ (reference sequence). DNA of the CDR3: TGTGCCAGATCGCGGGGGGATAGCAATCAGCCCCAGCATTTT. Its protein product is CARSRGDSNQPQHF.

The rearrangement links TRBV6-5 to TRBJ1-4; TRBD1 agrees at 10 bases. The CDR3 is 16 amino acids. Trimming took 2 bases from V and 10 from J; bases not matched to a gene: 10. Germline V gene data show CDR1 as MNHEY and CDR2 as SVGAGI. The CDR3 protein is CASSYDTRQGARKLFF. The DNA of the CDR3 is TGTGCCAGCAGTTACGATACGAGACAGGGGGCGCGAAAACTGTTTTTT.

The rearrangement links TRBV5-6 to TRBJ2-2; no clear D. This CDR3 is built from 15 residues. Trimming took off 0 bases at V and 5 bases at J, with 11 bases between the two ends. Germline CDR1 SGHDT, CDR2 YYEEEE. CDR3 protein: CASSLVGPGTGELFF. DNA of the CDR3: TGTGCCAGCAGCTTGGTTGGTCCAGGTACCGGGGAGCTGTTTTTT.

The genes are TRBV6-5 and TRBJ1-1; TRBD1 might be the D (5 bases). V lost 6 bases and J lost 1, with 9 bases in between. There are 13 residues in the CDR3. CDR1 and CDR2 from the germline V gene are MNHEY and SVGAGI. The CDR3 is CASRMTENTEAFF. DNA of the CDR3: TGTGCCAGCAGGATGACAGAGAACACTGAAGCTTTCTTT.

The rearrangement joins TRBV28 to TRBJ1-2; TRBD1 matches at 7 bases. Germline CDR1 MDHEN, CDR2 SYDVKM. The CDR3 length is 16 residues. The trim removed 3 bases at V and 4 bases at J, leaving 11 bases unmatched. CDR3 sequence (DNA): TGTGCCAGCAGTTTTCTTGCTACAGGGGAGTTCTATGGCTACACCTTC. This translates into CASSFLATGEFYGYTF.

The chain combines TRBV6-5 with TRBJ2-1, with 11 bases lining up with TRBD1. The ends lost 4 bases at V and 9 bases at J; junction bases unmatched: 11. The germline CDR1 and CDR2 sequences are MNHEY and SVGAGI. The CDR3 is 16 amino acids. The CDR3 here is CASSFSRDRGYGEQFF. CDR3 coding DNA: TGTGCCAGCAGTTTTTCACGGGACAGGGGGTACGGTGAGCAGTTCTTC.